The next 5 T cell receptor beta chains were all read from a single sample in a study of technical replicates of blood from a handful of donors. Here immunoSEQ multiplex PCR was the method, and the copy in TCRdb shows in-frame clones only, minus some. The table records 60,000 to 90,000 clones, roughly 94% of them present only once. The specimen sequenced was T cells isolated from PBMCs. Receptors originate from a human donor in good health.

The chain employs TRBV9 and TRBJ2-3, with 8 bases aligning to TRBD1. This CDR3 comprises 16 residues. The germline CDR1 and CDR2 sequences are SGDLS and YYNGEE. Trimming at V came to 0 bases and at J to 2 bases, leaving 5 bases not matched to a gene. CDR3 nucleotide sequence: TGTGCCAGCAGCGTAGAGGGGGGACAGGTCACAGATACGCAGTATTTT. This sequence encodes CASSVEGGQVTDTQYF.

The chain has TRBV11-2 and TRBJ2-5; 10 bases align to TRBD1. CDR3 length equals 16 residues. Trimming at V came to 0 bases and at J to 4 bases, leaving 5 bases not matched to a gene. The germline V gene has CDR1 SGHAT and CDR2 FQNNGV. The CDR3 DNA follows: TGTGCCAGCAGCTTAGATGTGGACAGGGGGAGAGAGACCCAGTACTTC. Amino acid sequence: CASSLDVDRGRETQYF.

This sequence joins TRBV5-5 and TRBJ2-3; TRBD1 matches at 9 bases. From germline, CDR1 is SGHKS and CDR2 YYEKEE (reference sequence). This CDR3 spans 15 amino acids. After removal of 7 bases from V and 3 bases from J, the junction contained 9 bases not matched to a gene. The CDR3 DNA reads as TGTGCCAGCTGCCACCCGGGACAGGGAACAGATACGCAGTATTTT. Its protein is CASCHPGQGTDTQYF.

The chain uses TRBV5-1 and TRBJ1-5; 7 nucleotides agree with TRBD1. V lost 0 bases and J lost 9; bases outside the gene matches: 3. The CDR3 sequence is 13 residues long. The germline gives CDR1 SGHRS, CDR2 YFSETQ. CDR3 coding DNA: TGCGCCAGCAGCTTGGAGACAGGGCGGCCCCAGCATTTT. Translated: CASSLETGRPQHF.

This chain uses TRBV25-1 with TRBJ2-2; D call uncertain. Trimming removed 1 base from V and 7 bases from J, with 10 bases in between. CDR1 MGHDK and CDR2 SYGVNS come from the germline V gene. The length of the CDR3 is 14 residues. The CDR3 DNA is TGTGCCAGCAGTGAATCGAGTACCGGCGGGGAGCTGTTTTTT. It encodes CASSESSTGGELFF.